A single sample is the source of the 10 T cell receptor beta chains below, sequenced in a study of cytomegalovirus exposure and HLA in healthy donors. Data came from immunoSEQ multiplex PCR; TCRdb stores just in-frame clones and leaves some out. The sample lists about 130,000 clones, around 90% occurring once. Sequences were obtained from PBMCs. The receptor set was obtained from a woman younger than 35 in good health and CMV-seronegative.

This chain links TRBV5-1 with TRBJ2-1; TRBD2 matches at 12 bases. The CDR3 runs 19 residues. After removal of 2 bases from V and 0 bases from J, the junction contained 9 bases not matched to a gene. Germline V gene sequence: CDR1 SGHRS, CDR2 YFSETQ. CDR3 loop: CASSFLGLAGRSSYNEQFF. CDR3 DNA sequence: TGCGCCAGCAGCTTCCTGGGACTAGCGGGCCGGAGCTCCTACAATGAGCAGTTCTTC.

The chain joins TRBV5-1 to TRBJ2-5, with a weak D call TRBD1 (6 bases). Germline V gene lookup returns CDR1 SGHRS and CDR2 YFSETQ. This CDR3 spans 15 amino acids. Between the trimmed V and J ends, which lost 1 base and 1 base, there was a span of 11 bases. CDR3 DNA: TGCGCCAGCAGCTTGTTGACAGGAAGCCAAGAGACCCAGTACTTC. Translating gives CASSLLTGSQETQYF.

This clone was observed a single time. This rearrangement joins TRBV7-9 to TRBJ2-1, with D possibly being TRBD2 (6 bases). Germline V gene data show CDR1 as SEHNR and CDR2 as FQNEAQ (reference sequence). Between the trimmed V and J ends, which lost 3 bases and 6 bases, there was a span of 15 bases. The length of the CDR3 is 15 residues. The CDR3 is CASSFLGFGGNEQFF. CDR3 coding DNA: TGTGCCAGCAGCTTTCTTGGCTTCGGGGGCAATGAGCAGTTCTTC.

The chain has TRBV5-1 and TRBJ2-7; D perhaps matches TRBD2 (5 bases). Trimming took 5 bases from V and 2 from J, leaving 14 bases between them. The CDR3 length is 14 residues. Per the germline V gene, CDR1 is SGHRS and CDR2 is YFSETQ. This chain's CDR3 is CASSSSSYTYEQYF. CDR3 nucleotides: TGCGCCAGCAGTTCCTCTAGCTATACCTACGAGCAGTACTTC.

The rearrangement uses TRBV19 and TRBJ2-3, with 9 bases identical to TRBD1. V dropped 6 bases and J dropped 7; count of bases not matched to a gene: 8. The CDR3 covers 14 residues. The germline V gene encodes CDR1 LNHDA and CDR2 SQIVND (reference sequence). CDR3 sequence (DNA): TGTGCCAGTAGACAGGGGGCGGGTGCTAATACGCAGTATTTT. Amino acids: CASRQGAGANTQYF. Looking up the rest from reference TRBV19 and TRBJ2-3 gives the full variable domain: DGGITQSPKYLFRKEGQNVTLSCEQNLNHDAMYWYRQDPGQGLRLIYYSQIVNDFQKGDIAEGYSVSREKKESFPLTVTSAQKNPTAFYLCASRQGAGANTQYFGPGTRLTVL.

This clone was observed once. The gene calls are TRBV28 and TRBJ2-1, with TRBD1 as a possible D gene (5 bases). V dropped 6 bases and J dropped 0 bases, with 18 bases sitting between them. The CDR3 covers 17 residues. The germline CDR1 and CDR2 sequences are MDHEN and SYDVKM. CDR3 region: CASSQNQGGSSYNEQFF. The CDR3 nucleotides are TGTGCCAGCAGCCAAAACCAGGGTGGGTCCTCCTACAATGAGCAGTTCTTC.

The V gene is TRBV5-1, the J gene TRBJ2-7; 10 bases line up with TRBD1. CDR1 is SGHRS and CDR2 is YFSETQ in the germline V gene. The CDR3 is 15 amino acids. Unmatched junction bases numbered 8, after V lost 4 bases and J lost 4 bases. CDR3 sequence reads: CASSPHDRGRYEQYF. DNA of the CDR3: TGCGCCAGCAGCCCACACGACAGGGGGCGGTACGAGCAGTACTTC.

DNA of the CDR3: TGTGCCAGCTATCGGACTAGCGGGTACAATGAGCAGTTCTTC. Translated, it gives CASYRTSGYNEQFF. The chain links TRBV7-9 to TRBJ2-1; 11 bases are shared with TRBD2. The V segment lost 8 bases and the J segment 4 bases; nucleotides outside the gene matches: 4. This CDR3 has 14 residues. Germline V gene sequence: CDR1 SEHNR, CDR2 FQNEAQ (reference sequence).

The rearrangement joins TRBV5-1 to TRBJ2-3; D might be TRBD1 (6 bases). V was shortened by 4 bases and J by 3 bases, with 15 bases between the two germline ends. Germline CDR1 is SGHRS and CDR2 is YFSETQ. CDR3 length equals 15 residues. For the CDR3, the DNA is TGCGCCAGCAGCCAGGGGCAAGGTGGGACAGATACGCAGTATTTT. This codes for CASSQGQGGTDTQYF. Full variable domain (rest looked up from reference TRBV5-1 and TRBJ2-3): KAGVTQTPRYLIKTRGQQVTLSCSPISGHRSVSWYQQTPGQGLQFLFEYFSETQRNKGNFPGRFSGRQFSNSRSEMNVSTLELGDSALYLCASSQGQGGTDTQYFGPGTRLTVL.

This chain joins TRBV11-2 and TRBJ2-5; 7 bases agree with TRBD2. The CDR3 runs to 14 residues. The germline V gene has CDR1 SGHAT and CDR2 FQNNGV. The V and J ends lost 1 base and 5 bases, in that order; junction bases with no gene match: 4. This chain's CDR3 is CASSLARGVETQYF. In DNA form, the CDR3 reads TGTGCCAGCAGCTTAGCCCGGGGGGTCGAGACCCAGTACTTC.